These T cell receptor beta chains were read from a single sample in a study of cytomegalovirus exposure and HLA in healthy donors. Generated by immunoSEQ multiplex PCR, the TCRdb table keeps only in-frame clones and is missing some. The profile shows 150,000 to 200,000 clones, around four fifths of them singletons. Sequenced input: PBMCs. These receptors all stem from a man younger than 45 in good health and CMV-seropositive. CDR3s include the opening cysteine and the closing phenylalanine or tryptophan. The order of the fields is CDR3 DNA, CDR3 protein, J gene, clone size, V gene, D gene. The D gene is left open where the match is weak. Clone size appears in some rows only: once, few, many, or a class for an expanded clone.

CDR3 DNA: TGCGCCAGCACCCAAGACAGGGGCGGCTCCTACGAGCAGTACTTC; CDR3 protein: CASTQDRGGSYEQYF; J gene: TRBJ2-7; clone size: .; V gene: TRBV4-3; D gene: TRBD1
CDR3 DNA: TGTGCCAGCAGTACACGCACTACACTCAACCACGAGCAGTACTTC; CDR3 protein: CASSTRTTLNHEQYF; J gene: TRBJ2-7; clone size: .; V gene: TRBV6-5; D gene: .
CDR3 DNA: TGTGCCAGCAGTTACACAGATACGCAGTATTTT; CDR3 protein: CASSYTDTQYF; J gene: TRBJ2-3; clone size: .; V gene: TRBV25-1; D gene: .
CDR3 DNA: TGTGCCAGCAGCTTAGAGGGGCCCCGGGTCGAGCAGTACTTC; CDR3 protein: CASSLEGPRVEQYF; J gene: TRBJ2-7; clone size: .; V gene: TRBV7-9; D gene: .
CDR3 DNA: TGTGCCAGCAGTTACGGCACCATAAACTATGGCTACACCTTC; CDR3 protein: CASSYGTINYGYTF; J gene: TRBJ1-2; clone size: .; V gene: TRBV6-5; D gene: .
CDR3 DNA: TGTGCCAGCAGCTTACAGGGACAGGGGATTATTTCACCCCTCCACTTT; CDR3 protein: CASSLQGQGIISPLHF; J gene: TRBJ1-6; clone size: .; V gene: TRBV27; D gene: TRBD1
CDR3 DNA: TGTGCCAGCAGTGACCTTTTGACAGGGGCCGGTCAGCCCCAGCATTTT; CDR3 protein: CASSDLLTGAGQPQHF; J gene: TRBJ1-5; clone size: .; V gene: TRBV6-4; D gene: TRBD1
CDR3 DNA: TGTGCCAGCAGCTCAGGAGAAAAACTGTTTTTT; CDR3 protein: CASSSGEKLFF; J gene: TRBJ1-4; clone size: .; V gene: TRBV7-9; D gene: .
CDR3 DNA: TGCGCCAGCAGCCAAGTCGGAGATTCACCCCTCCACTTT; CDR3 protein: CASSQVGDSPLHF; J gene: TRBJ1-6; clone size: few; V gene: TRBV4-1; D gene: .
CDR3 DNA: TGTGCCACCAGCAGAGAGAAGACAGTTAGCTCCTACGAGCAGTACTTC; CDR3 protein: CATSREKTVSSYEQYF; J gene: TRBJ2-7; clone size: .; V gene: TRBV15; D gene: .
CDR3 DNA: TGTGCCAGCAGCCCCAGGGGTTACTCCTACAATGAGCAGTTCTTC; CDR3 protein: CASSPRGYSYNEQFF; J gene: TRBJ2-1; clone size: .; V gene: TRBV7-2; D gene: .
CDR3 DNA: TGTGCCAGCAGCTTAAGTCCGGGGCAGCCCCAGCATTTT; CDR3 protein: CASSLSPGQPQHF; J gene: TRBJ1-5; clone size: .; V gene: TRBV7-2; D gene: .
CDR3 DNA: TGTGCCTGGGAGCCCGGGACAGCGGCCTCACCCCTCCACTTT; CDR3 protein: CAWEPGTAASPLHF; J gene: TRBJ1-6; clone size: .; V gene: TRBV30; D gene: TRBD1
CDR3 DNA: TGTGCCAGCAGCGTCGGACTAGCTTCTTACGAGCAGTACTTC; CDR3 protein: CASSVGLASYEQYF; J gene: TRBJ2-7; clone size: .; V gene: TRBV9; D gene: TRBD2
CDR3 DNA: TGTGCCAGCAGCGCCGGGACAGCTAACTCCTACGAGCAGTACTTC; CDR3 protein: CASSAGTANSYEQYF; J gene: TRBJ2-7; clone size: .; V gene: TRBV9; D gene: TRBD1
CDR3 DNA: TGTGCCACCAGCAGCATCCCGGGACAGGGGTCTAATGACTATGGCTACACCTTC; CDR3 protein: CATSSIPGQGSNDYGYTF; J gene: TRBJ1-2; clone size: .; V gene: TRBV15; D gene: TRBD1
CDR3 DNA: TGTGCCAGTAGTGCGGGGTACTATGGCTACACCTTC; CDR3 protein: CASSAGYYGYTF; J gene: TRBJ1-2; clone size: .; V gene: TRBV19; D gene: .
CDR3 DNA: TGTGCCAGCAGCTACCGGTCGAATGAGCAGTTCTTC; CDR3 protein: CASSYRSNEQFF; J gene: TRBJ2-1; clone size: .; V gene: TRBV7-9; D gene: .
CDR3 DNA: TGTGCCAGCAGTGGGGAGGAGCGGGGAACCACAGATACGCAGTATTTT; CDR3 protein: CASSGEERGTTDTQYF; J gene: TRBJ2-3; clone size: .; V gene: TRBV2; D gene: TRBD2
CDR3 DNA: TGTGCCAGCAGCGTACAGGGTGCTGAAAAACTGTTTTTT; CDR3 protein: CASSVQGAEKLFF; J gene: TRBJ1-4; clone size: .; V gene: TRBV9; D gene: .
CDR3 DNA: TGTGCCAGCAGACATGGGGGGTCCACAGATACGCAGTATTTT; CDR3 protein: CASRHGGSTDTQYF; J gene: TRBJ2-3; clone size: .; V gene: TRBV6-5; D gene: .
CDR3 DNA: TGTGCCAGCGACCAGGATCGGTCCTACGAGCAGTACTTC; CDR3 protein: CASDQDRSYEQYF; J gene: TRBJ2-7; clone size: .; V gene: TRBV6-1; D gene: .
CDR3 DNA: TGTGCCAGCAGCCCTGGGGGGTCGCGGGGCTACACCTTC; CDR3 protein: CASSPGGSRGYTF; J gene: TRBJ1-2; clone size: .; V gene: TRBV7-2; D gene: .
CDR3 DNA: TGCGCCAGCAGCTCGACTAGCGGAGAGACCCAGTACTTC; CDR3 protein: CASSSTSGETQYF; J gene: TRBJ2-5; clone size: .; V gene: TRBV5-1; D gene: TRBD2
CDR3 DNA: TGCAGCGTCGAATTGCGTACAGGATCGGGGGACTATGGCTACACCTTC; CDR3 protein: CSVELRTGSGDYGYTF; J gene: TRBJ1-2; clone size: .; V gene: TRBV29-1; D gene: .
CDR3 DNA: TGCGCCAGCAGCCAAGAAGGGCAGGGGGCCTACGAGCAGTACTTC; CDR3 protein: CASSQEGQGAYEQYF; J gene: TRBJ2-7; clone size: .; V gene: TRBV4-3; D gene: TRBD1
CDR3 DNA: TGCGCCAGCAGCCAAGGTGCGAGTAGCTCCTACAATGAGCAGTTCTTC; CDR3 protein: CASSQGASSSYNEQFF; J gene: TRBJ2-1; clone size: .; V gene: TRBV4-3; D gene: .
CDR3 DNA: TGTGCCAGCAGCTTTGATGGACAGGGGGGTTTCGAGCAGTACTTC; CDR3 protein: CASSFDGQGGFEQYF; J gene: TRBJ2-7; clone size: few; V gene: TRBV13; D gene: TRBD1
CDR3 DNA: TGCGCCAGCAGCCAAGATCACAGTAAGGCTAACTATGGCTACACCTTC; CDR3 protein: CASSQDHSKANYGYTF; J gene: TRBJ1-2; clone size: .; V gene: TRBV4-1; D gene: .
CDR3 DNA: TGTGCCAGTAGTCCCCGGAGGAACTTTAACAATGAGCAGTTCTTC; CDR3 protein: CASSPRRNFNNEQFF; J gene: TRBJ2-1; clone size: .; V gene: TRBV19; D gene: .
CDR3 DNA: TGTGCCAGCAGTAACTGGGGGACAGGGGATTCACCCCTCCACTTT; CDR3 protein: CASSNWGTGDSPLHF; J gene: TRBJ1-6; clone size: .; V gene: TRBV6-5; D gene: TRBD1
CDR3 DNA: TGTGCCAGCAGCGTAGATGGAGGGGGCTTTTATGGCTACACCTTC; CDR3 protein: CASSVDGGGFYGYTF; J gene: TRBJ1-2; clone size: .; V gene: TRBV9; D gene: TRBD1